Shown below are 29 T cell receptor beta chains from a single sample sequenced in a study of T cell responses to AZD1222 COVID-19 vaccine. The data were produced by immunoSEQ multiplex PCR, yet TCRdb's version contains in-frame clones alone and is incomplete. The top ten clones hold 1.6% of a sample with 150,000 to 200,000 clones, approximately 91% of them seen once. The specimen comprised peripheral blood, sampled on day 0 of AZD1222 vaccination. These TCRs come from an adult in good health.

The chain combines TRBV19 with TRBJ1-1; 7 positions match TRBD1. The V and J ends lost 6 bases and 5 bases, in that order; junction bases with no gene match: 15. CDR1 and CDR2 from the germline V gene are LNHDA and SQIVND (reference sequence). The length of the CDR3 is 16 residues. CDR3 DNA sequence: TGTGCCAGTAGCCATCTCAGGGGTCAGGGGGGAACTGAAGCTTTCTTT. Protein sequence: CASSHLRGQGGTEAFF.

The V gene is TRBV28, the J gene TRBJ1-4, with no clear D. Germline values: CDR1 MDHEN, CDR2 SYDVKM. The CDR3 contains 12 residues. The V end was cut by 5 bases, the J end by 8 bases, with 9 bases between. The CDR3 bases are TGTGCCAGCAGTGGCTTCGGGGAAAAACTGTTTTTT. Protein product: CASSGFGEKLFF.

Only a few counts were recorded for this clone. This sequence joins TRBV3-1 (or the pseudogene TRBV3-2) and TRBJ1-2; no firm D call. The V gene's germline CDR1 is LGHDT and CDR2 YNNKEL (reference sequence). Trimming removed 1 base at V and 4 bases at J, with 10 bases between. CDR3 length: 14 amino acids. CDR3 sequence reads: CASSQGVTSYGYTF. As DNA, the CDR3 is TGTGCCAGCAGCCAAGGGGTCACTAGCTATGGCTACACCTTC.

CDR3 residues: CASSLTSGGPSSYEQYV. In nucleotides, the CDR3 is TGTGCCAGCAGTTTAACTAGCGGGGGGCCGAGCTCCTACGAGCAGTACGTC. The chain couples TRBV28 to TRBJ2-7; 12 bases fit TRBD2. The CDR3 is made up of 17 amino acids. Trimming removed 2 bases from V and 0 bases from J; junction bases left unmatched: 5. Germline loops: CDR1 MDHEN, CDR2 SYDVKM.

The chain has TRBV28 and TRBJ1-1; 7 nucleotides line up with TRBD1. Germline V gene sequence: CDR1 MDHEN, CDR2 SYDVKM. V was clipped by 2 bases and J by 5 bases; unmatched bases: 8. The CDR3 contains 15 residues. CDR3 amino acids: CASSLQGGGMTEAFF. In DNA form, the CDR3 reads TGTGCCAGCAGTTTACAGGGGGGAGGGATGACTGAAGCTTTCTTT.

This chain joins TRBV5-1 and TRBJ2-2; D call uncertain. Germline-derived CDR1 and CDR2 are SGHRS and YFSETQ. The V end lost 0 bases, the J end lost 7 bases, and 7 bases lay between the germline ends. CDR3 length: 13 residues. The CDR3 DNA is TGCGCCAGCAGCTTGGACATTCTCGGGGAGCTGTTTTTT. Translation gives CASSLDILGELFF. Complete variable domain (other parts from reference TRBV5-1 and TRBJ2-2): KAGVTQTPRYLIKTRGQQVTLSCSPISGHRSVSWYQQTPGQGLQFLFEYFSETQRNKGNFPGRFSGRQFSNSRSEMNVSTLELGDSALYLCASSLDILGELFFGEGSRLTVL.

This CDR3 reads CAWSVQQNSPLHF. The DNA of the CDR3 is TGTGCCTGGAGTGTACAGCAGAATTCACCCCTCCACTTT. The chain has TRBV30 and TRBJ1-6; unclear D gene. CDR3 length: 13 amino acids. The germline V gene encodes CDR1 GTSNPN and CDR2 SVGIG (reference sequence). The V gene lost 0 bases and the J gene lost 7 bases, with 7 bases spanning the gap.

At least ten counts were recorded for this clone. This rearrangement joins TRBV3-1 (or the pseudogene TRBV3-2) to TRBJ1-6, with 7 nucleotides matching TRBD1. The CDR3 is made up of 14 amino acids. J lost 9 bases, V lost 6 bases, and 8 bases had no gene match. Germline-derived CDR1 and CDR2 are LGHDT and YNNKEL (reference sequence). The CDR3 spells CASSVQGVVSPLHF. The DNA of the CDR3 is TGTGCCAGCAGTGTGCAGGGGGTTGTTTCACCCCTCCACTTT.

The CDR3 sequence is CASSKGAGGSNTEAFF. The CDR3 DNA sequence: TGTGCCAGCAGCAAAGGGGCGGGGGGATCGAACACTGAAGCTTTCTTT. The V gene is TRBV9, the J gene TRBJ1-1; possible D gene TRBD1, 5 bases. V lost 4 bases and J lost 1, with 17 bases in between. Germline CDR1 reads SGDLS; CDR2 reads YYNGEE. The CDR3 totals 16 residues.

CDR3 sequence reads: CASSFRGGLRHEQYV. The CDR3 DNA reads TGTGCCAGCAGCTTCCGCGGGGGTCTTCGTCACGAGCAGTACGTC. The rearrangement uses TRBV5-6 and TRBJ2-7; 7 bases fit TRBD2. The germline gives CDR1 SGHDT, CDR2 YYEEEE. The CDR3 extends over 15 amino acids. After removal of 2 bases from V and 5 bases from J, the junction contained 10 bases not matched to a gene.

This clone appeared a single time. V and J are TRBV6-5 and TRBJ1-2; no clear D gene. The CDR3 is made up of 13 amino acids. Trimming removed 6 bases from V and 4 bases from J, with 12 bases in between. Per germline, CDR1 MNHEY and CDR2 SVGAGI. The CDR3 coding sequence is TGTGCCAGCAGCATCCGGGCGTCCTATGGCTACACCTTC. This encodes CASSIRASYGYTF.

The chain links TRBV10-3 to TRBJ1-1; D remains unclear. V lost 7 bases and J lost 1, with 7 bases in between. The CDR3 totals 12 residues. Germline assignment: CDR1 ENHRY and CDR2 SYGVKD. This chain's CDR3 is CAIKEGNTEAFF. The CDR3 DNA is TGTGCCATCAAGGAGGGGAACACTGAAGCTTTCTTT.

V is TRBV5-4 and J is TRBJ1-3, with a weak D call TRBD1 (5 bases). Germline CDR1 SGHNT, CDR2 YYREEE (reference sequence). V was pared by 5 bases and J by 7 bases, with 13 bases between. CDR3 size: 13 residues. CDR3 protein: CASSSTGGNTIYF. The CDR3 bases are TGTGCCAGCAGTTCGACTGGGGGGAACACCATATATTTT.

The chain uses TRBV3-1 (or the pseudogene TRBV3-2) and TRBJ1-2, with D possibly being TRBD1 (5 bases). V lost 6 bases, J lost 4 bases, and 21 bases lay in between. Germline V gene lookup returns CDR1 LGHDT and CDR2 YNNKEL (reference sequence). The CDR3 is made up of 16 amino acids. The CDR3 DNA reads TGTGCCAGCAGTGATGCTCAGGGACCTTACTCCTATGGCTACACCTTC. It specifies CASSDAQGPYSYGYTF.

The chain combines TRBV29-1 with TRBJ2-1, with D possibly TRBD2 on 5 matching bases. V was pared by 5 bases and J by 4 bases, with 15 bases between. Germline values: CDR1 SQVTM, CDR2 ANQGSEA. The length of the CDR3 is 14 residues. CDR3 amino acids: CSVRKDWTYNEQFF. The CDR3 DNA is TGCAGCGTTCGAAAGGATTGGACTTACAATGAGCAGTTCTTC.

This chain joins TRBV9 and TRBJ1-3; D perhaps matches TRBD1 (5 bases). The CDR3 is made up of 20 amino acids. V lost 0 bases and J 0 bases, leaving 22 bases between the germline ends. Germline loops: CDR1 SGDLS, CDR2 YYNGEE. In DNA, the CDR3 is TGTGCCAGCAGCGTAGGTCTTGACAGAACCCACTCCAACTCTGGAAACACCATATATTTT. Translation: CASSVGLDRTHSNSGNTIYF.

This clone appeared once. The chain couples TRBV7-2 to TRBJ2-1; 14 nucleotides line up with TRBD2. The CDR3 is made up of 18 amino acids. V gave up 5 bases and J gave up 7 bases; unmatched junction bases: 13. Germline assignment: CDR1 SGHTA and CDR2 FQGNSA. The DNA of the CDR3 is TGTGCCAGCAGCGTAGGACTAGCGGGAGGTCCGGGGAGTAATGAGCAGTTCTTC. Translation gives CASSVGLAGGPGSNEQFF.

The rearrangement links TRBV28 to TRBJ2-3, with D hard to call. Germline CDR1 and CDR2: MDHEN and SYDVKM. V was trimmed by 5 bases and J by 3 bases, leaving 6 bases between them. The CDR3 sequence is 12 residues long. In nucleotides, the CDR3 is TGTGCCAGCAGTCCCATAACAGATACGCAGTATTTT. Encoded protein: CASSPITDTQYF.

The rearrangement uses TRBV5-6 and TRBJ1-3; D may be TRBD1 (5 bases). Trimming stripped 5 bases from V and 4 bases from J, with 19 bases between. This CDR3 spans 16 amino acids. Germline lookup yields CDR1 SGHDT and CDR2 YYEEEE. The CDR3 loop is CASSILGAARGNTIYF. The CDR3 DNA follows: TGTGCCAGCAGTATTCTCGGGGCCGCAAGAGGAAACACCATATATTTT.

The J gene is TRBJ2-1, the V gene TRBV18; the D is unclear. The length of the CDR3 is 13 residues. Trimming stripped 1 base from V and 4 bases from J, with 5 bases between. Germline V lookup: CDR1 KGHSH, CDR2 LQKENI. CDR3: CASSPQGYNEQFF. In DNA form, the CDR3 reads TGTGCCAGCTCACCACAGGGTTACAATGAGCAGTTCTTC.

The chain carries TRBV7-3 and TRBJ1-6; weak D call: TRBD1 (6 bases). Germline CDR1 reads SGHTA; CDR2 reads FQGTGA. The CDR3 has 15 amino acids. The ends were cut back, 3 bases at V and 9 bases at J, with 15 bases in the middle. The DNA for the CDR3 is TGTGCCAGCAGCTTGCAGGGAGGGGGGGTTTCACCCCTCCACTTT. As protein: CASSLQGGGVSPLHF.

The J gene is TRBJ1-3, the V gene TRBV19; D is ambiguous. CDR3 length: 17 residues. The germline CDR1 and CDR2 sequences are LNHDA and SQIVND (reference sequence). V was clipped by 6 bases and J by 2 bases, with 20 bases between them. The CDR3 DNA reads TGTGCCAGTAGCCATCTGGAAGGGTTTCGCGCTGGAAACACCATATATTTT. This codes for CASSHLEGFRAGNTIYF.

The chain is built from TRBV11-2 and TRBJ1-4; no reliable D call. V lost 5 bases to trimming and J lost 5 bases, with 15 bases between them. Looked up from germline, CDR1 is SGHAT and CDR2 is FQNNGV. The CDR3 covers 15 residues. The CDR3 spells CASSPAAGDNEKLFF. The CDR3 region has the DNA TGTGCCAGCAGCCCGGCGGCAGGAGACAATGAAAAACTGTTTTTT.

This chain links TRBV3-1 (or the pseudogene TRBV3-2) with TRBJ1-2; the match to TRBD1 covers 9 bases. This CDR3 region has 14 residues. Trimming at V came to 4 bases and at J to 3 bases, leaving 3 bases not matched to a gene. The germline V gene encodes CDR1 LGHDT and CDR2 YNNKEL (reference sequence). In nucleotides, the CDR3 is TGTGCCAGCAGCCCGGACAGGGGTGACTATGGCTACACCTTC. Its translation is CASSPDRGDYGYTF.

The V gene is TRBV7-9, the J gene TRBJ1-3; 10 nucleotides agree with TRBD1. CDR1 and CDR2 from the germline V gene are SEHNR and FQNEAQ (reference sequence). The CDR3 is 13 amino acids. V shed 6 bases, J shed 8 bases, and the junction held 4 bases outside the gene matches. The CDR3 spells CASRRTGGDTIYF. CDR3 coding DNA: TGTGCCAGCAGGCGGACAGGGGGAGACACCATATATTTT.

The rearrangement joins TRBV2 to TRBJ1-5; D is perhaps TRBD1 (6 bases). CDR3 size: 14 residues. The V end was cut by 6 bases, the J end by 3 bases, with 12 bases between. The V gene's germline CDR1 is SNHLY and CDR2 FYNNEI. The CDR3 coding sequence is TGTGCCAGCAGCGGCGGACAGTACAATCAGCCCCAGCATTTT. Translated, it gives CASSGGQYNQPQHF. The whole variable domain, remainder taken from reference TRBV2 and TRBJ1-5, is EPEVTQTPSHQVTQMGQEVILRCVPISNHLYFYWYRQILGQKVEFLVSFYNNEISEKSEIFDDQFSVERPDGSNFTLKIRSTKLEDSAMYFCASSGGQYNQPQHFGDGTRLSIL.

This clone has only one observation. V gene TRBV19 combines with J gene TRBJ2-6, with a possible D match to TRBD1 (6 bases). Germline loops: CDR1 LNHDA, CDR2 SQIVND (reference sequence). This CDR3 contains 14 residues. V lost 8 bases, J lost 3 bases, and 11 bases lay in between. The CDR3 DNA sequence: TGTGCCAGTGGACAGACCGGTGGGGCCAACGTCCTGACTTTC. It codes for CASGQTGGANVLTF. Variable domain in full (rest from reference TRBV19 and TRBJ2-6): DGGITQSPKYLFRKEGQNVTLSCEQNLNHDAMYWYRQDPGQGLRLIYYSQIVNDFQKGDIAEGYSVSREKKESFPLTVTSAQKNPTAFYLCASGQTGGANVLTFGAGSRLTVL.

This clone was seen a single time. The chain has TRBV6-5 and TRBJ1-1, with a possible D match to TRBD1 (5 bases). V was trimmed by 5 bases and J by 11 bases, leaving 12 bases between them. From germline, CDR1 is MNHEY and CDR2 SVGAGI. CDR3 size: 11 residues. CDR3 amino acids: CASSPGGVAFF. CDR3 nucleotides: TGTGCCAGCAGTCCGGGGGGGGTGGCTTTCTTT.

CDR3 sequence (DNA): TGTGCCAGCACTACGAGACAACCGAACACTGAAGCTTTCTTT. The encoded protein is CASTTRQPNTEAFF. This chain joins TRBV6-5 and TRBJ1-1; D unclear. Between the trimmed V and J ends, which lost 7 bases and 1 base, there was a span of 13 bases. This CDR3 is 14 amino acids long. The germline CDR1 and CDR2 sequences are MNHEY and SVGAGI.